Presented here are 28 T cell receptor beta chains from one specimen sequenced in a study of beta chain features in type 1 diabetes. General study points: Type 1 diabetes patients had moderately but significantly shorter TCRB CDR3s in all four CD4+ subsets.

cDNA synthesis used the whole RNA isolate, giving expressed TCRB sequences. Sequencing was performed with immunoSEQ multiplex PCR; in TCRdb, only in-frame clones are kept and a portion is missing. The sample consists of under 150,000 clones, 9% of them appearing once. Their antigen targets remain unknown. The source material was central memory CD4+ T cells from blood. Receptor source: a man younger than 45 with type 1 diabetes.

This clone was observed a handful of times. The rearrangement uses TRBV15 and TRBJ2-5, with D unresolved. This CDR3 comprises 15 residues. The V end lost 0 bases, the J end lost 0 bases, and 8 bases lay between the germline ends. Germline loops: CDR1 LNHNV, CDR2 YYDKDF (reference sequence). For the CDR3, the DNA is TGTGCCACCAGCAGAGATCGGTCGTACCAAGAGACCCAGTACTTC. As protein: CATSRDRSYQETQYF.

The V gene is TRBV30, the J gene TRBJ2-7, with 7 bases matching TRBD1. CDR1 is GTSNPN, CDR2 SVGIG, per germline (reference sequence). CDR3 length: 18 residues. The V and J ends lost 8 bases and 3 bases, in that order; junction bases with no gene match: 25. CDR3 amino acids: CALRPDLKRGLQVYEQYF. CDR3 nucleotide sequence: TGTGCCCTCCGTCCCGATCTCAAGAGGGGGCTCCAGGTCTACGAGCAGTACTTC.

J is TRBJ2-5 and V is TRBV27, with a tentative D call TRBD1 (6 bases). The assigned J gene may be wrong: the sequence end matches TRBJ2-7 better. Germline CDR1 MNHEY, CDR2 SMNVEV (reference sequence). The CDR3 sequence is 16 residues long. In DNA form, the CDR3 reads TGTGCCAGCAGTCGTCGGACAGTCCCTGTTGTCGCCGAGCAGTACTTC. It translates to CASSRRTVPVVAEQYF.

V usage is TRBV5-1 and J usage is TRBJ1-2; D call uncertain. V was pared by 4 bases and J by 0 bases, with 7 bases between. Per the germline V gene, CDR1 is SGHRS and CDR2 is YFSETQ. There are 13 residues in the CDR3. DNA of the CDR3: TGCGCCAGCAGCATTCCAACTAACTATGGCTACACCTTC. Translated, it gives CASSIPTNYGYTF.

J is TRBJ1-6 and V is TRBV18; 8 bases align to TRBD1. The CDR3 has 16 residues. With 5 bases clipped from V and 6 bases from J, the junction kept 9 bases outside the gene matches. CDR1 KGHSH and CDR2 LQKENI come from the germline V gene. The CDR3 protein is CASSIGQGGSNSPLHF. The DNA for the CDR3 is TGTGCCAGCTCAATAGGACAGGGAGGGAGTAATTCACCCCTCCACTTT.

This clone came up a few times. The chain recombines TRBV29-1 with TRBJ2-1; TRBD1 agrees at 12 bases. The CDR3 spans 13 residues. V gave up 3 bases and J gave up 9 bases; unmatched junction bases: 3. Germline V gene data show CDR1 as SQVTM and CDR2 as ANQGSEA. CDR3 sequence: CSVEGQGAVEQFF. The DNA of the CDR3 is TGCAGCGTTGAGGGACAGGGGGCTGTTGAGCAGTTCTTC.

The chain recombines TRBV19 with TRBJ1-5; no reliable D call. Germline V gene data show CDR1 as LNHDA and CDR2 as SQIVND (reference sequence). The CDR3 runs to 13 residues. Trimming took 2 bases from V and 4 from J, leaving 6 bases between them. The CDR3 here is CASSIRENQPQHF. The CDR3 coding sequence is TGTGCCAGTAGTATACGGGAAAATCAGCCCCAGCATTTT.

The CDR3 DNA is TGTGCCAGCAGCCAAGACAGGGAAAGCCTCATCGGGGAGCTGTTTTTT. Translation gives CASSQDRESLIGELFF. The genes are TRBV4-2 and TRBJ2-2, with a possible D match to TRBD1 (5 bases). Germline CDR1 reads LGHNA; CDR2 reads YNFKEQ. This CDR3 comprises 16 residues. V shed 0 bases and J shed 7 bases, with 15 bases lying between them.

As for this clone: Other DNA sequences from this sample encode an identical CDR3 as well. The chain carries TRBV5-1 and TRBJ2-5; D uncertain. The CDR3 extends over 11 amino acids. Trimming stripped 5 bases from V and 2 bases from J, with 4 bases between. Germline assignment: CDR1 SGHRS and CDR2 YFSETQ. The CDR3 DNA is TGCGCCAGCAGGACACAAGAGACCCAGTACTTC. Amino acid sequence: CASRTQETQYF.

J is TRBJ2-1 and V is TRBV9; 7 positions match TRBD2. The CDR3 consists of 15 residues. Germline V gene lookup returns CDR1 SGDLS and CDR2 YYNGEE. The ends lost 0 bases at V and 4 bases at J; junction bases unmatched: 4. CDR3 sequence (DNA): TGTGCCAGCAGCGTAGGGGGGGGACCTTACAATGAGCAGTTCTTC. This translates into CASSVGGGPYNEQFF.

This clone has just a few counts. This chain connects TRBV7-2 to TRBJ2-3; a weak D match, TRBD1 (5 bases). CDR1 and CDR2 from the germline V gene are SGHTA and FQGNSA. This CDR3 region has 15 residues. With 5 bases removed from V and 0 bases from J, the gap between germline ends came to 12 bases. In DNA form, the CDR3 reads TGTGCCAGCAGCCGACAGACGATTAGCACAGATACGCAGTATTTT. It specifies CASSRQTISTDTQYF.

The CDR3 DNA sequence: TGTGCCAGCAGTCGGAAACCGGACAGGAATTCACCCCTCCACTTT. Translation: CASSRKPDRNSPLHF. V is TRBV27 and J is TRBJ1-6; 7 nucleotides agree with TRBD1. The CDR3 length is 15 residues. V was pared by 5 bases and J by 7 bases, with 8 bases of the junction left unmatched. Germline V gene sequence: CDR1 MNHEY, CDR2 SMNVEV (reference sequence).

This clone was counted only a few times. V is TRBV16 and J is TRBJ1-2; TRBD1 matches 7 bases. The V gene end was trimmed by 6 bases and the J gene end by 5 bases; junction bases not matched to a gene: 18. In germline, CDR1 is KGHSY, CDR2 FQNENV. The CDR3 sequence is 17 residues long. CDR3 in DNA: TGTGCCAGCAGTCTACTACGAATGCAGGGGGACCCTTATGGCTACACCTTC. Translated: CASSLLRMQGDPYGYTF.

This clone turned up a few times. The chain links TRBV5-4 to TRBJ2-2, with 14 bases matching TRBD2. Germline trimming cut 3 bases from V and 5 bases from J; bases unmatched to any gene: 9. This CDR3 has 18 amino acids. The germline V gene has CDR1 SGHNT and CDR2 YYREEE (reference sequence). The CDR3 DNA follows: TGTGCCAGCAGCTCGAGACTAGCGGGGGGGCGATGGACCGGGGAGCTGTTTTTT. Its protein is CASSSRLAGGRWTGELFF.

This clone was seen repeatedly, ten times or more. The chain carries TRBV29-1 and TRBJ2-5; 7 positions agree with TRBD2. CDR3 length: 14 amino acids. The ends lost 7 bases at V and 4 bases at J; junction bases unmatched: 12. Germline CDR1 is SQVTM and CDR2 is ANQGSEA. The CDR3 region has the DNA TGCAGCGGGTGGGGCGGGTCGGGAGGAGAGACCCAGTACTTC. This encodes CSGWGGSGGETQYF.

This clone has more than one count but fewer than ten. V and J are TRBV19 and TRBJ2-3; possibly TRBD2 for D (5 bases). Germline V lookup: CDR1 LNHDA, CDR2 SQIVND (reference sequence). The CDR3 loop spans 16 amino acids. The V and J ends lost 2 bases and 0 bases respectively, with 12 bases between them. The CDR3 sequence is CASSIMTGTSTDTQYF. Written as DNA, the CDR3 is TGTGCCAGTAGTATAATGACGGGAACTAGCACAGATACGCAGTATTTT.

The chain links TRBV11-2 to TRBJ2-6; 9 bases map to TRBD1. Germline loops: CDR1 SGHAT, CDR2 FQNNGV. V dropped 4 bases and J dropped 3; count of bases not matched to a gene: 4. The CDR3 length is 16 residues. The CDR3 DNA reads as TGTGCCAGCAGCTCGGGACAGGGTCTTGGGGCCAACGTCCTGACTTTC. Translation gives CASSSGQGLGANVLTF.

This CDR3 reads CASSFTGDYGYTF. The CDR3 DNA is TGTGCCAGCAGCTTTACAGGGGACTATGGCTACACCTTC. The rearrangement uses TRBV7-9 and TRBJ1-2; 7 nucleotides agree with TRBD1. The J segment lost 3 bases and the V segment lost 3 bases, leaving 1 base of the junction unmatched. CDR1 and CDR2 from the germline V gene are SEHNR and FQNEAQ (reference sequence). The CDR3 extends over 13 amino acids.

This clone was counted a few times. J is TRBJ1-1 and V is TRBV7-8; 10 positions agree with TRBD1. This CDR3 has 16 residues. Per germline, CDR1 SGHVS and CDR2 FQNEAQ. The trim removed 5 bases at V and 5 bases at J, leaving 11 bases unmatched. CDR3 DNA: TGTGCCAGCAGCCCCAACGCTGGACAGGGGGGGACTGAAGCTTTCTTT. Its protein product is CASSPNAGQGGTEAFF.

This clone was detected a few times. The chain employs TRBV7-2 and TRBJ1-6; TRBD1 is a possible D gene (5 bases). The CDR3 totals 14 residues. The V gene lost 6 bases and the J gene lost 4 bases, with 10 bases spanning the gap. CDR1 and CDR2 from the germline V gene are SGHTA and FQGNSA. The CDR3 nucleotides read TGTGCCAGCAGACCGACAGAGTATAATTCACCCCTCCACTTT. Amino acids: CASRPTEYNSPLHF.

The chain has TRBV11-2 and TRBJ2-2; D remains unclear. This CDR3 is 14 amino acids long. V was clipped by 2 bases and J by 3 bases, with 7 bases between them. Germline CDR1 SGHAT, CDR2 FQNNGV. The CDR3 DNA reads TGTGCCAGCAGCTTAAGCCGGGACACCGGGGAGCTGTTTTTT. It codes for CASSLSRDTGELFF.

The chain combines TRBV28 with TRBJ2-5, with 7 bases aligning to TRBD1. The germline CDR1 and CDR2 sequences are MDHEN and SYDVKM. V shed 5 bases and J 0 bases; nucleotides not matched to a gene: 12. CDR3 length equals 17 residues. CDR3 loop: CASSLLQGPHYQETQYF. The CDR3 nucleotides read TGTGCCAGCAGTCTCCTACAGGGGCCGCACTACCAAGAGACCCAGTACTTC.

The V and J genes are TRBV20-1 and TRBJ2-7; D possibly corresponds to TRBD1 (6 bases). V shed 4 bases and J shed 7 bases, with 11 bases lying between them. CDR1 and CDR2 (germline): DFQATT, SNEGSKA (reference sequence). The CDR3 runs to 11 residues. The CDR3 loop is CSAKWGREQYF. The DNA for the CDR3 is TGCAGTGCTAAGTGGGGGCGGGAGCAGTACTTC.

This clone was seen only a few times. The genes are TRBV18 and TRBJ2-3; 12 bases fit TRBD1. The CDR3 sequence is 16 residues long. CDR1 is KGHSH, CDR2 LQKENI, per germline. The J segment lost 5 bases and the V segment lost 4 bases, leaving 7 bases of the junction unmatched. CDR3 DNA: TGTGCCAGCTCACTCGGGACAGGGGGCTCGAGAGATACGCAGTATTTT. This codes for CASSLGTGGSRDTQYF. Filled out from reference TRBV18 and TRBJ2-3, the complete variable domain reads NAGVMQNPRHLVRRRGQEARLRCSPMKGHSHVYWYRQLPEEGLKFMVYLQKENIIDESGMPKERFSAEFPKEGPSILRIQQVVRGDSAAYFCASSLGTGGSRDTQYFGPGTRLTVL.

The chain couples TRBV18 to TRBJ2-1; TRBD2 matches at 11 bases. The CDR3 contains 15 residues. Germline V gene data show CDR1 as KGHSH and CDR2 as LQKENI. The V segment lost 3 bases and the J segment 8 bases; nucleotides outside the gene matches: 6. The CDR3 reads CASSPLAGGRDEQFF. The CDR3 DNA reads TGTGCCAGCTCACCTTTAGCGGGGGGGCGCGATGAGCAGTTCTTC.

CDR3 bases: TGTGCCAGCAGCTCCGGGGACAGCACCGGGGAGCTGTTTTTT. It codes for CASSSGDSTGELFF. This chain connects TRBV7-3 to TRBJ2-2; 7 bases align to TRBD1. V shed 4 bases, J shed 4 bases, and the junction held 3 bases outside the gene matches. This CDR3 is built from 14 residues. Germline V gene data show CDR1 as SGHTA and CDR2 as FQGTGA.

The chain has TRBV6-5 and TRBJ2-1; weak D call: TRBD1 (6 bases). Germline loops: CDR1 MNHEY, CDR2 SVGAGI. This CDR3 spans 15 amino acids. V was pared by 6 bases and J by 5 bases, with 17 bases between. CDR3: CASRRTVEGHNEQFF. DNA of the CDR3: TGTGCCAGCAGGCGGACAGTCGAGGGCCACAATGAGCAGTTCTTC.

This chain uses TRBV6-5 with TRBJ1-1; D is undetermined. Between the trimmed V and J ends, which lost 6 bases and 4 bases, there was a span of 6 bases. From germline, CDR1 is MNHEY and CDR2 SVGAGI. This CDR3 has 11 amino acids. The CDR3 spells CASSRFTEAFF. CDR3 nucleotide sequence: TGTGCCAGCAGCCGGTTCACTGAAGCTTTCTTT.